What follows describes a single T cell receptor beta chain. Its antigen is not identified. After re-calling the 5' RACE reads, TCRdb lists one entry per CDR3 protein, DNA absent. Its table lists some 600,000 distinct CDR3 sequences. This entry belongs to a study of T cells expressing NK-cell markers. Study-wide context: Sorted CD3+CD56-NKG2C+, CD3+CD56+NKG2C+ and CD3+CD56+NKG2C- T cells supplied the TCR beta repertoires. Among the eight sequenced donors, seven tested HCMV-seropositive and one tested seronegative. Findings and caveats of the study: There remained a lack of clarity about HCMV specificity of expanded NKG2C+ T cell clones.

The CDR3 has 15 amino acids. Per germline, CDR1 SEHNR and CDR2 FQNEAQ (reference sequence). The J gene is TRBJ2-4, the V gene TRBV7-9; TCRdb's D call of TRBD1 is untestable without DNA. Specimen: blood T cells: a sorted CD56 or NKG2C T cell subset, CD4+ or CD8+ T cells, or bulk PBMC T cells (not recorded which). The TCR was taken from a man younger than 35 in good health. The CDR3 spells CASSQTGLAKNIQYF.